The 11 T cell receptor beta chains below were found in one sample sequenced in a study of shared clonotypes between healthy human individuals. This table comes from immunoSEQ multiplex PCR, and its TCRdb copy is limited to in-frame clones, with some not included. The sample contains some 470,000 clones, around 78% of which appear only once. The sequencing input was PBMCs. The receptors stem from a woman aged 40 to 49 in good health. Some clones in this sample may be carry-over from other donors' samples.

This chain links TRBV6-4 with TRBJ2-2; 9 nucleotides line up with TRBD1. This CDR3 spans 14 amino acids. Germline CDR1 is MRHNA and CDR2 is SNTAGT. Trimming took 7 bases from V and 1 from J; bases not matched to a gene: 1. This CDR3 is CASKGQGNTGELFF. In nucleotides, the CDR3 is TGTGCCAGCAAGGGACAGGGGAACACCGGGGAGCTGTTTTTT.

This rearrangement joins TRBV6-6 to TRBJ2-7; D is possibly TRBD1 (6 bases). CDR1 is MNHNY, CDR2 SVGAGI, per germline (reference sequence). The CDR3 loop spans 12 amino acids. The V end lost 6 bases, the J end lost 4 bases, and 10 bases lay between the germline ends. Here the CDR3 reads CASRRTDYEQYF. The CDR3 coding sequence is TGTGCCAGCAGGAGGACAGATTACGAGCAGTACTTC.

This clone was seen a handful of times. The CDR3 DNA follows: TGTGCCAGCAGCCGACCACCCGATACGCAGTATTTT. Translation: CASSRPPDTQYF. J is TRBJ2-3 and V is TRBV28; D gene unclear. The V end lost 6 bases, the J end lost 6 bases, and 10 bases lay between the germline ends. Germline CDR1 MDHEN, CDR2 SYDVKM. This CDR3 is built from 12 residues. Complete variable domain (other parts from reference TRBV28 and TRBJ2-3): DVKVTQSSRYLVKRTGEKVFLECVQDMDHENMFWYRQDPGLGLRLIYFSYDVKMKEKGDIPEGYSVSREKKERFSLILESASTNQTSMYLCASSRPPDTQYFGPGTRLTVL.

The chain couples TRBV6-5 to TRBJ2-5; a possible D gene is TRBD2 (5 bases). The CDR3 consists of 14 residues. V dropped 0 bases and J dropped 5 bases, with 10 bases sitting between them. CDR1 and CDR2 from the germline V gene are MNHEY and SVGAGI. The CDR3 sequence: CASSYSMGVETQYF. The CDR3 DNA follows: TGTGCCAGCAGTTACTCAATGGGAGTTGAGACCCAGTACTTC.

J is TRBJ1-5 and V is TRBV28; TRBD1 matches 9 bases. CDR1 MDHEN and CDR2 SYDVKM come from the germline V gene. The CDR3 loop spans 15 amino acids. After removal of 5 bases from V and 7 bases from J, the junction contained 9 bases not matched to a gene. The CDR3 reads CASSSPQGAGQPQHF. In DNA form, the CDR3 reads TGTGCCAGCAGTAGCCCACAGGGGGCTGGACAGCCCCAGCATTTT.

Notes on this clone: A far bigger clonotype differs at one base, so this is likely a read error. This sequence joins TRBV29-1 and TRBJ2-1; 7 bases fit TRBD2. The CDR3 covers 13 residues. V shed 1 base, J shed 7 bases, and the junction held 4 bases outside the gene matches. In germline, CDR1 is SQVTM, CDR2 ANQGSEA. The DNA for the CDR3 is TGCAGCGTTGAAGGCGGGAGAGGTAATGAGCAGTTCTTC. Residues: CSVEGGRGNEQFF.

This clone has ten or more counts. The chain employs TRBV6-6 and TRBJ1-4; D call uncertain. This CDR3 is 16 amino acids long. V lost 6 bases and J lost 0, with 14 bases in between. Germline values: CDR1 MNHNY, CDR2 SVGAGI (reference sequence). The CDR3 is CASSHGSRTTNEKLFF. The CDR3 region has the DNA TGTGCCAGCAGCCACGGTTCTCGTACAACTAATGAAAAACTGTTTTTT.

The gene calls are TRBV2 and TRBJ2-3; 9 bases are shared with TRBD2. The CDR3 loop spans 16 amino acids. Germline V gene data show CDR1 as SNHLY and CDR2 as FYNNEI. J gave up 2 bases and V 3 bases, and 6 bases lay outside the gene matches. The CDR3 region has the DNA TGTGCCAGCAGTGACAGACTAGCGGACAACACAGATACGCAGTATTTT. It translates to CASSDRLADNTDTQYF.

The chain combines TRBV29-1 with TRBJ2-5; D not resolved. CDR3 size: 15 residues. V was shortened by 0 bases and J by 7 bases, with 18 bases between the two germline ends. Germline V lookup: CDR1 SQVTM, CDR2 ANQGSEA. The CDR3 DNA sequence: TGCAGCGTTGAAGATCCCAACAAAAGGGTAGGGACCCAGTACTTC. Translation gives CSVEDPNKRVGTQYF.

J is TRBJ2-3 and V is TRBV5-1, with D perhaps matching TRBD2 (6 bases). This CDR3 is 16 amino acids long. The V end was cut by 0 bases, the J end by 5 bases, with 16 bases between. Germline values: CDR1 SGHRS, CDR2 YFSETQ. The DNA of the CDR3 is TGCGCCAGCAGCTTGGGAAGGGCTAGCGTGAAAGATACGCAGTATTTT. As protein: CASSLGRASVKDTQYF.

This clone turned up a few times. The chain couples TRBV4-1 to TRBJ2-5; D is possibly TRBD2 (5 bases). Trimming took off 1 base at V and 1 base at J, with 13 bases between the two ends. Germline V gene data show CDR1 as MGHRA and CDR2 as YSYEKL. The CDR3 totals 16 residues. The CDR3 DNA reads TGCGCCAGCAGCCAAGGATTAGCGAGGGCCCAAGAGACCCAGTACTTC. Its translation: CASSQGLARAQETQYF.